A selection of T cell receptor beta chains follows, all from one sample in a study of naive and memory T cell subsets. TCRdb analysed the UMI-ligation and nested PCR reads with MiXCR anew, one entry per CDR3 protein. Seen here are some 110,000 distinct CDR3 sequences, around 13% observed once, and the top ten hold approximately 2.8%. The sample was naive CD8+ T cells from blood. The receptors were gathered from a human donor in good health. CDR3s include the opening cysteine and the closing phenylalanine or tryptophan. Fields, in order: CDR3 protein, CDR3 DNA, clone size, V gene, D gene, J gene. D genes are given only for firm matches. Some rows mark clone size as missing; the rest say once, few, many or name a class of expanded clone.

CDR3: CASSQDNGEATYNSPLHF
DNA: TGCGCCAGCAGCCAAGATAACGGGGAGGCCACCTATAATTCACCCCTCCACTTT
size: .
V: TRBV4-3
D: .
J: TRBJ1-6

CDR3: CASSNEQGQETQYF
DNA: TGTGCCAGCAGTAACGAACAGGGCCAAGAGACCCAGTACTTC
size: few
V: TRBV6-2/TRBV6-3
D: .
J: TRBJ2-5

CDR3: CASSQRRGGETQYF
DNA: TGCGCCAGCAGTCAGCGCAGGGGCGGGGAGACCCAGTACTTC
size: .
V: TRBV23-1
D: .
J: TRBJ2-5

CDR3: CSARDRYSDSYEQYF
DNA: TGCAGTGCTAGAGATCGCTACTCTGACTCCTACGAGCAGTACTTC
size: .
V: TRBV20-1
D: .
J: TRBJ2-7

CDR3: CASSQSTVTDTQYF
DNA: TGTGCCAGCAGTCAGTCTACTGTCACAGATACGCAGTATTTT
size: many
V: TRBV6-6
D: .
J: TRBJ2-3

CDR3: CASTSFQPGASFAFF
DNA: TGTGCCAGCACTAGTTTCCAACCGGGAGCCTCTTTTGCTTTCTTT
size: few
V: TRBV28
D: .
J: TRBJ1-1

CDR3: CASSLGQRGEQYF
DNA: TGTGCCAGCAGCCTCGGACAAAGGGGCGAGCAGTACTTC
size: .
V: TRBV4-2
D: .
J: TRBJ2-7

CDR3: CASSSITLLNEKLFF
DNA: TGTGCCAGCAGTTCTATCACTCTCCTTAATGAAAAACTGTTTTTT
size: .
V: TRBV25-1
D: .
J: TRBJ1-4

CDR3: CASSMLRLGGDPYEQYF
DNA: TGTGCCAGTAGTATGTTGCGATTGGGGGGAGACCCCTACGAGCAGTACTTC
size: few
V: TRBV19
D: .
J: TRBJ2-7

CDR3: CASSQEGRSNQPQHF
DNA: TGTGCCAGCAGCCAAGAGGGCAGGAGCAATCAGCCCCAGCATTTT
size: .
V: TRBV7-2
D: .
J: TRBJ1-5

CDR3: CASSLPGIGTDTQYF
DNA: TGTGCCAGCAGCTTACCGGGTATCGGGACAGATACGCAGTATTTT
size: few
V: TRBV7-9
D: .
J: TRBJ2-3

CDR3: CASSSGTGGTNEQFF
DNA: TGTGCCAGCAGTTCCGGGACAGGGGGAACGAATGAGCAGTTCTTC
size: few
V: TRBV12-3/TRBV12-4
D: TRBD1
J: TRBJ2-1

CDR3: CASSLRTSGFTPSTDTQYF
DNA: TGCGCCAGCAGCTTAAGGACTAGCGGCTTTACCCCTAGCACAGATACGCAGTATTTT
size: .
V: TRBV4-3
D: TRBD2
J: TRBJ2-3

CDR3: CASSQGHPSYNEQFF
DNA: TGTGCCAGCAGCCAAGGGCATCCCTCCTACAATGAGCAGTTCTTC
size: few
V: TRBV7-9
D: .
J: TRBJ2-1

CDR3: CASSPRNLDEQYF
DNA: TGTGCCAGCAGCCCCCGGAATTTGGACGAGCAGTACTTC
size: few
V: TRBV28
D: .
J: TRBJ2-7

CDR3: CASELDTQYF
DNA: TGTGCCAGCGAGCTAGATACGCAGTATTTT
size: few
V: TRBV12-3/TRBV12-4
D: .
J: TRBJ2-3

CDR3: CASSRYTEAFF
DNA: TGTGCCAGCAGCCGTTACACTGAAGCTTTCTTT
size: .
V: TRBV28
D: .
J: TRBJ1-1

CDR3: CASSYGGVEQFF
DNA: TGTGCCAGCAGTTATGGGGGAGTTGAGCAGTTCTTC
size: .
V: TRBV12-3/TRBV12-4
D: .
J: TRBJ2-1

CDR3: CASSQGASGDYTGELFF
DNA: TGTGCCAGCAGCCAGGGGGCTAGCGGGGACTACACCGGGGAGCTGTTTTTT
size: few
V: TRBV4-2
D: TRBD2
J: TRBJ2-2

CDR3: CASSQGGAGGGYTF
DNA: TGCGCCAGCAGCCAAGGCGGGGCAGGAGGGGGCTACACCTTC
size: few
V: TRBV4-3
D: .
J: TRBJ1-2

CDR3: CARPTGSVDQPQHF
DNA: TGTGCCAGGCCGACAGGGTCGGTCGATCAGCCCCAGCATTTT
size: .
V: TRBV19
D: TRBD1
J: TRBJ1-5

CDR3: CASSSGQAMNTEAFF
DNA: TGTGCCAGCAGTTCGGGACAGGCCATGAACACTGAAGCTTTCTTT
size: many
V: TRBV6-2/TRBV6-3
D: TRBD1
J: TRBJ1-1

CDR3: CASSLLTTDTQYF
DNA: TGTGCCAGCAGCTTATTGACCACAGATACGCAGTATTTT
size: few
V: TRBV11-2
D: .
J: TRBJ2-3

CDR3: CASSPAGAQPQHF
DNA: TGTGCCAGCAGCCCAGCGGGGGCACAGCCCCAGCATTTT
size: many
V: TRBV4-2
D: .
J: TRBJ1-5

CDR3: CASSLGGQLNTEAFF
DNA: TGTGCCAGCAGTTTGGGGGGACAGCTGAACACTGAAGCTTTCTTT
size: few
V: TRBV27
D: TRBD1
J: TRBJ1-1

CDR3: CASSSPRDRDDEQYF
DNA: TGTGCCAGCAGCTCCCCCCGGGACAGGGATGACGAGCAGTACTTC
size: few
V: TRBV11-3
D: TRBD1
J: TRBJ2-7

CDR3: CASSQPLAGVYEQYF
DNA: TGTGCCAGCAGCCAACCTCTAGCGGGAGTGTACGAGCAGTACTTC
size: .
V: TRBV13
D: TRBD2
J: TRBJ2-7

CDR3: CASSIEGAGDEQFF
DNA: TGTGCCAGTAGTATCGAAGGGGCTGGCGATGAGCAGTTCTTC
size: .
V: TRBV19
D: .
J: TRBJ2-1

CDR3: CASSLVLSDRGGEQYF
DNA: TGTGCCAGCAGCTTAGTACTTTCGGATAGGGGTGGCGAGCAGTACTTC
size: few
V: TRBV7-9
D: .
J: TRBJ2-7

CDR3: CASSSPTGKNYGYTF
DNA: TGCGCCAGCAGCTCCCCGACTGGGAAGAACTATGGCTACACCTTC
size: many
V: TRBV5-1
D: .
J: TRBJ1-2

CDR3: CATSRYFGGDGRAEQFF
DNA: TGTGCCACCAGCAGATATTTTGGGGGCGACGGTAGGGCTGAGCAGTTCTTC
size: many
V: TRBV15
D: .
J: TRBJ2-1

CDR3: CASSEWAGKPYEQYF
DNA: TGTGCCAGCAGTGAATGGGCAGGGAAACCCTACGAGCAGTACTTC
size: few
V: TRBV6-1
D: .
J: TRBJ2-7

CDR3: CASSPRGHKNEKLFF
DNA: TGTGCCAGCAGCCCAAGGGGACATAAAAATGAAAAACTGTTTTTT
size: .
V: TRBV7-6
D: .
J: TRBJ1-4

CDR3: CSVEAFGGAYNEQFF
DNA: TGCAGCGTTGAAGCATTCGGGGGGGCGTACAATGAGCAGTTCTTC
size: .
V: TRBV29-1
D: TRBD2
J: TRBJ2-1

CDR3: CASSLIARNGETQYF
DNA: TGTGCCAGCAGCTTAATCGCAAGAAACGGGGAGACCCAGTACTTC
size: .
V: TRBV7-6
D: .
J: TRBJ2-5

CDR3: CASSEYTGAHSTDTQYF
DNA: TGTGCCAGCAGTGAATACACAGGGGCCCATAGCACAGATACGCAGTATTTT
size: few
V: TRBV25-1
D: TRBD1
J: TRBJ2-3

CDR3: CASQVRSGKTYEQYF
DNA: TGTGCCAGCCAAGTGCGTTCAGGAAAAACCTACGAGCAGTACTTC
size: many
V: TRBV14
D: .
J: TRBJ2-7

CDR3: CSVVAPRTGLTEAFF
DNA: TGCAGCGTTGTAGCCCCTCGGACAGGGCTGACTGAAGCTTTCTTT
size: few
V: TRBV29-1
D: TRBD1
J: TRBJ1-1

CDR3: CASSFGTLSGTDTQYF
DNA: TGTGCCAGCAGTTTTGGGACTCTCTCTGGCACAGATACGCAGTATTTT
size: .
V: TRBV27
D: .
J: TRBJ2-3

CDR3: CASSRGTATNEKLFF
DNA: TGTGCCAGCAGCCGCGGGACAGCAACTAATGAAAAACTGTTTTTT
size: many
V: TRBV3-1
D: TRBD1
J: TRBJ1-4

CDR3: CASNTIAGSYNEQFF
DNA: TGTGCCAGCAATACTATAGCGGGATCCTACAATGAGCAGTTCTTC
size: once
V: TRBV27
D: TRBD2
J: TRBJ2-1

CDR3: CASSLGRANEKLFF
DNA: TGTGCCAGCAGCTTAGGCCGGGCGAATGAAAAACTGTTTTTT
size: .
V: TRBV13
D: .
J: TRBJ1-4

CDR3: CSARGKSSYEQYF
DNA: TGCAGTGCTAGAGGGAAGAGCTCCTACGAGCAGTACTTC
size: .
V: TRBV20-1
D: .
J: TRBJ2-7

CDR3: CASSLGPTPTDTQYF
DNA: TGTGCCAGCAGCCTGGGACCGACACCAACAGATACGCAGTATTTT
size: .
V: TRBV5-6
D: .
J: TRBJ2-3

CDR3: CASSFGGEGEQYF
DNA: TGTGCCAGCAGTTTTGGAGGGGAGGGCGAGCAGTACTTC
size: few
V: TRBV27
D: TRBD2
J: TRBJ2-7

CDR3: CASTLWQADSPLHF
DNA: TGTGCCAGCACCCTATGGCAGGCGGATTCACCCCTCCACTTT
size: few
V: TRBV7-9
D: .
J: TRBJ1-6

CDR3: CASSLEPTVSNQPQHF
DNA: TGCGCCAGCAGCTTGGAGCCAACCGTTAGCAATCAGCCCCAGCATTTT
size: many
V: TRBV5-1
D: .
J: TRBJ1-5

CDR3: CAWSGVINYEQYF
DNA: TGTGCCTGGAGTGGAGTGATCAACTACGAGCAGTACTTC
size: many
V: TRBV30
D: .
J: TRBJ2-7

CDR3: CASSLGGLADIYEQYF
DNA: TGTGCCAGCAGCTTAGGCGGACTAGCCGATATCTACGAGCAGTACTTC
size: .
V: TRBV13
D: TRBD2
J: TRBJ2-7

CDR3: CSALQGNEQFF
DNA: TGCAGTGCTCTACAGGGAAATGAGCAGTTCTTC
size: many
V: TRBV20-1
D: .
J: TRBJ2-1

CDR3: CASSKAGGNYGYTF
DNA: TGTGCCAGCAGCAAAGCAGGGGGCAACTATGGCTACACCTTC
size: many
V: TRBV7-8
D: TRBD1
J: TRBJ1-2

CDR3: CASSFREHYEQYF
DNA: TGTGCCAGCAGTTTTAGGGAACACTACGAGCAGTACTTC
size: many
V: TRBV12-3/TRBV12-4
D: .
J: TRBJ2-7

CDR3: CASSRRGVSSTDTQYF
DNA: TGTGCCAGCAGCCGACGAGGGGTTTCTAGCACAGATACGCAGTATTTT
size: many
V: TRBV13
D: .
J: TRBJ2-3